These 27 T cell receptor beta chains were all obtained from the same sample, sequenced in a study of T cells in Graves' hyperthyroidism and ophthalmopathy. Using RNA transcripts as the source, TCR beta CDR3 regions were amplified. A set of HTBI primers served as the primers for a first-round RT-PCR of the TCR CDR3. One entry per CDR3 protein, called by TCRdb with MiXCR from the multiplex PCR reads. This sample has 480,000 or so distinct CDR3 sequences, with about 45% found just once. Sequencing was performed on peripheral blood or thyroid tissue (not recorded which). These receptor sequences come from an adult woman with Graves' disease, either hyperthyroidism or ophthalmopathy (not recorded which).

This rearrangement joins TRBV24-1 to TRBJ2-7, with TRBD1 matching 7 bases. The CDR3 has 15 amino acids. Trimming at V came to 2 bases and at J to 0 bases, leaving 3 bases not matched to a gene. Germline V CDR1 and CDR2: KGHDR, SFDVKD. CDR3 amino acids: CATSDSGTASYEQYF. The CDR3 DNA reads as TGTGCCACCAGTGATTCCGGGACAGCCTCCTACGAGCAGTACTTC.

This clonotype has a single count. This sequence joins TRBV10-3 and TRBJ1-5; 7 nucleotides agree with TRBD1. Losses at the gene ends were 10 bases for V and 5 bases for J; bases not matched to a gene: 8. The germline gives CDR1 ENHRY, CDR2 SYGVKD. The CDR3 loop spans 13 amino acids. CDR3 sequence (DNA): TGTGCCACCAGACAGGGTTCAGATCAGCCCCAGCATTTT. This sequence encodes CATRQGSDQPQHF.

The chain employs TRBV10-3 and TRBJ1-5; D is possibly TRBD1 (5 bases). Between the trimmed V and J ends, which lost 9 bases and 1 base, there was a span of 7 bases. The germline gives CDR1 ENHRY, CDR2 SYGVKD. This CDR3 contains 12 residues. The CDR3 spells CAMGESNQPQHF. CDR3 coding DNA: TGTGCCATGGGGGAGAGCAATCAGCCCCAGCATTTT.

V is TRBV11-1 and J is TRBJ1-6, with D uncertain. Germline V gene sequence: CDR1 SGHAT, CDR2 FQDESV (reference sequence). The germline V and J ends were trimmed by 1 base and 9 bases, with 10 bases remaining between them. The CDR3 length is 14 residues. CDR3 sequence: CASSLVWSASPLHF. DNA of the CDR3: TGTGCCAGCAGCTTAGTATGGTCGGCTTCACCCCTCCACTTT. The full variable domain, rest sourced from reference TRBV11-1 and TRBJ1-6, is EAEVAQSPRYKITEKSQAVAFWCDPISGHATLYWYRQILGQGPELLVQFQDESVVDDSQLPKDRFSAERLKGVDSTLKIQPAELGDSAMYLCASSLVWSASPLHFGNGTRLTVT.

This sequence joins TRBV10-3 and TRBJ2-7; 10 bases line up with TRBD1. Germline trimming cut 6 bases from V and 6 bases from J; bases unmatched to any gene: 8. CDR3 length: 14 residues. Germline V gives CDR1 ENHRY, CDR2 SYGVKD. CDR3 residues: CAISPDRGLFEQYF. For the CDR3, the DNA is TGTGCCATCAGCCCTGACAGGGGGCTCTTCGAGCAGTACTTC.

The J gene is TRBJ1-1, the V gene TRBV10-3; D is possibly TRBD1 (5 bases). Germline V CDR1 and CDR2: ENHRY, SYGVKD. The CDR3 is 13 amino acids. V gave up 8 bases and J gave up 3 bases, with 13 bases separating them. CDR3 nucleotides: TGTGCCATCCAAGGGACTACGTACACTGAAGCTTTCTTT. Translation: CAIQGTTYTEAFF.

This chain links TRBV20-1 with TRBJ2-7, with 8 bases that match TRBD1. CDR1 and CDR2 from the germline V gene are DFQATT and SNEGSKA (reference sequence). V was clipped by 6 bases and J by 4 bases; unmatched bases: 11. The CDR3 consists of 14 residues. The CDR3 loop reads CSAPQGARDYEQYF. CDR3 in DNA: TGCAGTGCGCCTCAGGGGGCGAGAGATTACGAGCAGTACTTC.

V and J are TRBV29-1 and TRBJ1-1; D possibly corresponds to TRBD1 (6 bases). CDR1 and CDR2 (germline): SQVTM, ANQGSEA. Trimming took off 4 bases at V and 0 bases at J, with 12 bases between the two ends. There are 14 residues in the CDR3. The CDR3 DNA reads TGCAGCGTTGCCCCATGGGGGCTGAACACTGAAGCTTTCTTT. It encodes CSVAPWGLNTEAFF.

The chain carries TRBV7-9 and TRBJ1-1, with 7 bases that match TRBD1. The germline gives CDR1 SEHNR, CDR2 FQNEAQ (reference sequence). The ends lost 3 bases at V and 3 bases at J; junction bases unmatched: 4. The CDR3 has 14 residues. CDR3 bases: TGTGCCAGCAGCTTGACAGGGAAGGACACTGAAGCTTTCTTT. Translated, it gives CASSLTGKDTEAFF.

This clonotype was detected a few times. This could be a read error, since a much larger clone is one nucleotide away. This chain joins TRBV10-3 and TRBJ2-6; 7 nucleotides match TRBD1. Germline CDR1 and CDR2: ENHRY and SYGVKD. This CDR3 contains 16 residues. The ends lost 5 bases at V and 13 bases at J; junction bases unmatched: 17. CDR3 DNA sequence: TGTGCCATCAGTTATAGTCCAACGGGACAGTTCCCTGTCCTGACTTTC. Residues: CAISYSPTGQFPVLTF.

CDR3: CASSLETGGGSPLHF. The DNA of the CDR3 is TGTGCCAGCAGCTTAGAGACAGGGGGCGGGTCACCCCTCCACTTT. The rearrangement joins TRBV7-8 to TRBJ1-6; 10 nucleotides line up with TRBD1. The V and J ends lost 1 base and 10 bases, in that order; junction bases with no gene match: 4. This CDR3 has 15 residues. The germline gives CDR1 SGHVS, CDR2 FQNEAQ.

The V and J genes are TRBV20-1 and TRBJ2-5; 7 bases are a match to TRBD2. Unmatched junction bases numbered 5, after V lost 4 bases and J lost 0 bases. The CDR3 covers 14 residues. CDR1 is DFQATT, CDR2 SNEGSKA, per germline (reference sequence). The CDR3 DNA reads TGCAGTGCTACCAAAAGCGGGAACCAAGAGACCCAGTACTTC. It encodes CSATKSGNQETQYF.

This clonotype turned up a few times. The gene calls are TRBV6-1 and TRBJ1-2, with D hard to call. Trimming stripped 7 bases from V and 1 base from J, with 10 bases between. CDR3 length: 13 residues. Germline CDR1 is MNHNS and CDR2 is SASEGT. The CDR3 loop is CASNDGNNYGYTF. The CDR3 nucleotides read TGTGCCAGCAACGACGGAAATAACTATGGCTACACCTTC.

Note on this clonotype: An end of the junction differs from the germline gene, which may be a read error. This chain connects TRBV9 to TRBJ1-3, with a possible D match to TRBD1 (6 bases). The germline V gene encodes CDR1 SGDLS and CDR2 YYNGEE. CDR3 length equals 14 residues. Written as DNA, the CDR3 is TGTGCCAGCAGTATCCGGACAGTTGGAAGCACCATATATTTT. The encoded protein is CASSIRTVGSTIYF.

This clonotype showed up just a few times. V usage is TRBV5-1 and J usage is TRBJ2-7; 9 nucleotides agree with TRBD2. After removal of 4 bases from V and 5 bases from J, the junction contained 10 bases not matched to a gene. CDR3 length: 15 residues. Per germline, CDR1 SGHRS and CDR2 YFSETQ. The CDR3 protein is CASSPIAGDSHEQYF. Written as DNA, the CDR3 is TGCGCCAGCAGCCCGATAGCGGGAGATTCCCACGAGCAGTACTTC.

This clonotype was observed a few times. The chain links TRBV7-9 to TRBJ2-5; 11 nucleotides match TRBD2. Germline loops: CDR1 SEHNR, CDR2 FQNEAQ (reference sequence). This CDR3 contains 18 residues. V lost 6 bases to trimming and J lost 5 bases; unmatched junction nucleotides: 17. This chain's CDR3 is CASSPTSGMLVARETQYF. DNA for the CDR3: TGTGCCAGCAGTCCGACTAGCGGGATGCTGGTCGCCAGGGAGACCCAGTACTTC.

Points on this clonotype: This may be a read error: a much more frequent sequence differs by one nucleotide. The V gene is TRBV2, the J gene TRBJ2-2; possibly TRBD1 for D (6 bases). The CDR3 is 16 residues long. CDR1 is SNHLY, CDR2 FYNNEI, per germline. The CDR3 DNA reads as TGTGCCAGCAGCGGGGTAGGGGGATTGGGCACCGGGGAGCTGCTTTTT. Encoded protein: CASSGVGGLGTGELLF.

The CDR3 protein is CASSLGDSHTGELFF. The CDR3 DNA is TGCGCCAGCAGCCTGGGGGACAGCCACACCGGGGAGCTGTTTTTT. The V gene is TRBV5-1, the J gene TRBJ2-2, with 7 bases fitting TRBD1. Germline CDR1 and CDR2: SGHRS and YFSETQ. This CDR3 is built from 15 residues. V shed 4 bases, J shed 3 bases, and the junction held 6 bases outside the gene matches.

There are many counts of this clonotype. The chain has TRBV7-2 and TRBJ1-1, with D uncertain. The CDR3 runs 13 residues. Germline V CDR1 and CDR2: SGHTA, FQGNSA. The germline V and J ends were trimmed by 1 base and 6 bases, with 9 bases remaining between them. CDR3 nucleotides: TGTGCCAGCAGCTTAGTAGGGAGGGCTGAAGCTTTCTTT. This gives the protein CASSLVGRAEAFF.

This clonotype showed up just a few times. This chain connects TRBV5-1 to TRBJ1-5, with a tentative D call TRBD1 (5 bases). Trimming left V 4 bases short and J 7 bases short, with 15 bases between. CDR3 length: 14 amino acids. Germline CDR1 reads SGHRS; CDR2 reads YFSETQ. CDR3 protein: CASSPGGAGQPQHF. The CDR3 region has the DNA TGCGCCAGCAGCCCCGGCGGGGCAGGGCAGCCCCAGCATTTT.

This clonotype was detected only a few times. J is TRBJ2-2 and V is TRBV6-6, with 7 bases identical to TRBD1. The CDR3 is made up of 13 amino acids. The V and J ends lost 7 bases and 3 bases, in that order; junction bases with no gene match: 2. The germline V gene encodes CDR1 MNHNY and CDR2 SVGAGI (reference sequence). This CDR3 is CASKGAYTGELFF. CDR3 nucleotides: TGTGCCAGCAAGGGGGCTTACACCGGGGAGCTGTTTTTT.

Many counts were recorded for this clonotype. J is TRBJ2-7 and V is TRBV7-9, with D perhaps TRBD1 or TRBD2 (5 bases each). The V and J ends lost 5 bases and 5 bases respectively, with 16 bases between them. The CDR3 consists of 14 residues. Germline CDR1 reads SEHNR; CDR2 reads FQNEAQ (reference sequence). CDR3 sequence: CASSPPGPGNEQYF. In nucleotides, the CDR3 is TGTGCCAGCAGCCCACCGGGACCAGGGAACGAGCAGTACTTC.

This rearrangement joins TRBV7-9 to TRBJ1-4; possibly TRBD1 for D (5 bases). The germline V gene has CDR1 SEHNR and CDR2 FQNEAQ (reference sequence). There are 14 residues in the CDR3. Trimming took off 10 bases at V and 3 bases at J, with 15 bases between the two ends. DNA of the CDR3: TGTGCCACCTCAAGGGGCAGTGCTAATGAAAAACTGTTTTTT. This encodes CATSRGSANEKLFF. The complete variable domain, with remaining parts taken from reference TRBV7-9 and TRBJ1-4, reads DTGVSQNPRHKITKRGQNVTFRCDPISEHNRLYWYRQTLGQGPEFLTYFQNEAQLEKSRLLSDRFSAERPKGSFSTLEIQRTEQGDSAMYLCATSRGSANEKLFFGSGTQLSVL.

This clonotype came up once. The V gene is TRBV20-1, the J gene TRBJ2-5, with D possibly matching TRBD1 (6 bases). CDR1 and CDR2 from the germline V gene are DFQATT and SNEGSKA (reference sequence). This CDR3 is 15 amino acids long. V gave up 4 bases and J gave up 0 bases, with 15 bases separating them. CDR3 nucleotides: TGCAGTGCTACAAAATTCACAGGGAACCAAGAGACCCAGTACTTC. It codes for CSATKFTGNQETQYF.

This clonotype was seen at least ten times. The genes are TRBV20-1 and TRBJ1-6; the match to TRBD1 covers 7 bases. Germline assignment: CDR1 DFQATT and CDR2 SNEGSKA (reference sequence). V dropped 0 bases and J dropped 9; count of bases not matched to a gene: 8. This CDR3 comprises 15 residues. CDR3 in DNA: TGCAGTGCTAGAGATCGGACAGGTTCGGTTTCACCCCTCCACTTT. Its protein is CSARDRTGSVSPLHF.

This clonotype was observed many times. In nucleotides, the CDR3 is TGTGCCAGCAGCTTAGATGCGACTAGCGGGAGGGTCACCGGGGAGCTGTTTTTT. Residues: CASSLDATSGRVTGELFF. The chain carries TRBV7-6 and TRBJ2-2; 14 bases are a match to TRBD2. Germline V gene lookup returns CDR1 SGHVS and CDR2 FNYEAQ. J lost 4 bases, V lost 1 base, and 5 bases had no gene match. The CDR3 runs to 18 residues. The full variable domain, with the rest looked up from reference TRBV7-6 and TRBJ2-2, is GAGVSQSPRYKVTKRGQDVALRCDPISGHVSLYWYRQALGQGPEFLTYFNYEAQQDKSGLPNDRFSAERPEGSISTLTIQRTEQRDSAMYRCASSLDATSGRVTGELFFGEGSRLTVL.

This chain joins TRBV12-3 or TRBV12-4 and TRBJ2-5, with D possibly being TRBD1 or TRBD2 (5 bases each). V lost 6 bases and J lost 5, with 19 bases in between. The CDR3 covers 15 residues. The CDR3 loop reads CASSPRRGEGETQYF. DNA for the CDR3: TGTGCCAGCAGCCCCCGCCGAGGGGAAGGGGAGACCCAGTACTTC.